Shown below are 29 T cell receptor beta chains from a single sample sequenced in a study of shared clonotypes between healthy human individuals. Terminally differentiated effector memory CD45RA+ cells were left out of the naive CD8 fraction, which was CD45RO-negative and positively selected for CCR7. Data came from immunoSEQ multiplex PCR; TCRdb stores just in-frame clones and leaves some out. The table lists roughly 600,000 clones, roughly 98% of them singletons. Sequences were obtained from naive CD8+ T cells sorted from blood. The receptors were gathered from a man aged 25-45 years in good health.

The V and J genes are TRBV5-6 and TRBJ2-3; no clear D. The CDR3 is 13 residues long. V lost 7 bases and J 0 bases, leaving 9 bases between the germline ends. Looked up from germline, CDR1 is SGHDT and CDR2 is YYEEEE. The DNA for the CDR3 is TGTGCCAGCGGGCCCGGGAGCACAGATACGCAGTATTTT. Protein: CASGPGSTDTQYF.

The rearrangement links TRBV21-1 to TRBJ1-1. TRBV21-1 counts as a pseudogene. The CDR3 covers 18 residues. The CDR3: CASSKGRSRGEADPEAFF. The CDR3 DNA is TGTGCCAGCAGCAAAGGTAGGAGCAGAGGGGAAGCGGACCCTGAAGCTTTCTTT.

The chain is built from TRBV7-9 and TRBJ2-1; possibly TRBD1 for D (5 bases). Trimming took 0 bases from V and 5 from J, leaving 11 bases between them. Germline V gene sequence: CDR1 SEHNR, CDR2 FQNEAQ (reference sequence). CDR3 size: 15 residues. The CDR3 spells CASSLAGEGDNEQFF. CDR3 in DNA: TGTGCCAGCAGCTTAGCAGGGGAAGGGGACAATGAGCAGTTCTTC.

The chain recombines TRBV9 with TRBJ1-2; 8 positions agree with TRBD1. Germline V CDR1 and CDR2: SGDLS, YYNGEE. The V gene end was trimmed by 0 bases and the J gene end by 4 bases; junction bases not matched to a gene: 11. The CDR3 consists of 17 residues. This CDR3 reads CASSVGQSGTGSYGYTF. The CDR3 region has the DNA TGTGCCAGCAGCGTAGGGCAGTCCGGGACAGGTAGCTATGGCTACACCTTC.

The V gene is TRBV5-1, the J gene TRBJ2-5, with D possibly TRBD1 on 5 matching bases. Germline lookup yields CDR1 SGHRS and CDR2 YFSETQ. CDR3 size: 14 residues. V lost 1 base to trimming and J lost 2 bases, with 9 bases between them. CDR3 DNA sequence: TGCGCCAGCAGCTTGACAGGCCTACAAGAGACCCAGTACTTC. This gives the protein CASSLTGLQETQYF.

The CDR3 DNA sequence: TGTGCCAGCAGCTTAGCGGTCGACTCCTACAATGAGCAGTTCTTC. This sequence encodes CASSLAVDSYNEQFF. The rearrangement joins TRBV7-9 to TRBJ2-1; D is undetermined. Looked up from germline, CDR1 is SEHNR and CDR2 is FQNEAQ (reference sequence). The CDR3 loop spans 15 amino acids. Deletions cut 0 bases from V and 0 bases from J, with 6 bases between.

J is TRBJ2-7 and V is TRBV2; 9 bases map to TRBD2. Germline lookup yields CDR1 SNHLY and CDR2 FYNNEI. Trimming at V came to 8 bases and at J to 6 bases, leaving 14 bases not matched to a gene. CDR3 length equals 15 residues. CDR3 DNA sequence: TGTGCCAGCCGAAGCTCAGGCGCTAGCGGGACCGAGCAGTACTTC. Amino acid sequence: CASRSSGASGTEQYF.

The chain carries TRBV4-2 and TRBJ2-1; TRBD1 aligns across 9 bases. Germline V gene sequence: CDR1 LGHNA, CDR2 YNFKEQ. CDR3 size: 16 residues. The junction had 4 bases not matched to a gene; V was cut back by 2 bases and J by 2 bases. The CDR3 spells CASSQPDRGPYNEQFF. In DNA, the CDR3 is TGTGCCAGCAGCCAACCGGACAGGGGCCCCTACAATGAGCAGTTCTTC.

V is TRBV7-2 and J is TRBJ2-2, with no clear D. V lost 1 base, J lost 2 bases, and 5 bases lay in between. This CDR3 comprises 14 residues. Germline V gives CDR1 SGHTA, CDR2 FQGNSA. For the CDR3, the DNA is TGTGCCAGCAGCTTAGTTGGAAACACCGGGGAGCTGTTTTTT. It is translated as CASSLVGNTGELFF.

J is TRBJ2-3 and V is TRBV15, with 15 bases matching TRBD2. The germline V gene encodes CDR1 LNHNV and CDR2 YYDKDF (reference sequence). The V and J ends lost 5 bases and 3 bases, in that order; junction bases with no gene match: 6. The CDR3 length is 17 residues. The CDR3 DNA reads TGTGCCACCAGCGGGACTAGCGGGAGGTCGAGGACAGATACGCAGTATTTT. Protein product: CATSGTSGRSRTDTQYF. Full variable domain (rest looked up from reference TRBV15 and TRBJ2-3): DAMVIQNPRYQVTQFGKPVTLSCSQTLNHNVMYWYQQKSSQAPKLLFHYYDKDFNNEADTPDNFQSRRPNTSFCFLDIRSPGLGDTAMYLCATSGTSGRSRTDTQYFGPGTRLTVL.

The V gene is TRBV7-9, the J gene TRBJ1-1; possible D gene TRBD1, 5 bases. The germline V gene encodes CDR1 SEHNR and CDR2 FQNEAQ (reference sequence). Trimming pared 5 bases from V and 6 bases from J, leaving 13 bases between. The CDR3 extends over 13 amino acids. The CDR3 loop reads CASSPRDEAEAFF. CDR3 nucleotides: TGTGCCAGCAGCCCCCGGGACGAGGCTGAAGCTTTCTTT.

Written as DNA, the CDR3 is TGTGCCACCTACACAGCCTCTGGGGCCAACGTCCTGACTTTC. Its protein product is CATYTASGANVLTF. The chain links TRBV2 to TRBJ2-6; D call uncertain. V gave up 10 bases and J gave up 0 bases, with 10 bases separating them. This CDR3 has 14 amino acids. Germline CDR1 is SNHLY and CDR2 is FYNNEI.

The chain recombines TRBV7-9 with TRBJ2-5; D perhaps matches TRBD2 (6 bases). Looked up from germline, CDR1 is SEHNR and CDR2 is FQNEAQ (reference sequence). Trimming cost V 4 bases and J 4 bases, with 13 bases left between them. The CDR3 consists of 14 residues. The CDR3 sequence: CASSSRDSGETQYF. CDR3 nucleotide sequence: TGTGCCAGCAGCTCCCGGGACTCCGGAGAGACCCAGTACTTC. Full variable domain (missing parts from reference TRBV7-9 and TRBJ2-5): DTGVSQNPRHKITKRGQNVTFRCDPISEHNRLYWYRQTLGQGPEFLTYFQNEAQLEKSRLLSDRFSAERPKGSFSTLEIQRTEQGDSAMYLCASSSRDSGETQYFGPGTRLLVL.

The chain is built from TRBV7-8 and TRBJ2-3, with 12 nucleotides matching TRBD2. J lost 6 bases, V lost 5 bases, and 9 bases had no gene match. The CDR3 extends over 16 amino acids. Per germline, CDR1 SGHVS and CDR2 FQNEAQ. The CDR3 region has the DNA TGTGCCAGCAGCCTCTCTAGCGGGAGGGCCAGGGATACGCAGTATTTT. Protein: CASSLSSGRARDTQYF.

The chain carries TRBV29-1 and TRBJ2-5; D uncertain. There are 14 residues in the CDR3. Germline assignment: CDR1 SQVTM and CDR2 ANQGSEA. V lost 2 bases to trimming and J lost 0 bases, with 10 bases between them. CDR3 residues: CSVEWAGYQETQYF. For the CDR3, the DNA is TGCAGCGTTGAATGGGCCGGATACCAAGAGACCCAGTACTTC.

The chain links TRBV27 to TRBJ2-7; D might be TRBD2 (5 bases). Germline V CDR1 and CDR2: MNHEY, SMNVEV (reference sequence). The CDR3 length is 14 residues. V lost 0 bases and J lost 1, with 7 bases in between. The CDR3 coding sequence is TGTGCCAGCAGTTTATCAACTAGTTCCTACGAGCAGTACTTC. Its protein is CASSLSTSSYEQYF.

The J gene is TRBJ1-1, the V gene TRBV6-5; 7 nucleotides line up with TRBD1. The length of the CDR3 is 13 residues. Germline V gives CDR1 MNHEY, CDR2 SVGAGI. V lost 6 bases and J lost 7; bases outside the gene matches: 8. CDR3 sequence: CASRPLGQDEAFF. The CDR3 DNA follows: TGTGCCAGCAGACCCCTTGGACAGGATGAAGCTTTCTTT.

As DNA, the CDR3 is TGCAGCGTTATTCCGGGACTAGCGGATCTAGCCTACGAGCAGTACTTC. It specifies CSVIPGLADLAYEQYF. The chain uses TRBV29-1 and TRBJ2-7; 11 bases line up with TRBD2. Trimming at V came to 5 bases and at J to 2 bases, leaving 11 bases not matched to a gene. Germline CDR1 SQVTM, CDR2 ANQGSEA. This CDR3 has 16 residues.

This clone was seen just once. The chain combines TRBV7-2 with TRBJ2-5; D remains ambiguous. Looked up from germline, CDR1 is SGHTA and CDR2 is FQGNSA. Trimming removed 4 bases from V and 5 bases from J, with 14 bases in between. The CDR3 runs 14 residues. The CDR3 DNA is TGTGCCAGCAGCTCCCCCCCCGCCGGGGAGACCCAGTACTTC. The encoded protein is CASSSPPAGETQYF.

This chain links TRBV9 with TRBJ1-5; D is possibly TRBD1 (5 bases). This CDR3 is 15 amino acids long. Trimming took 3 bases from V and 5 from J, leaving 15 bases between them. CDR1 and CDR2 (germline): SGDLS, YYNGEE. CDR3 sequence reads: CASSASGLRYQPQHF. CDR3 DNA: TGTGCCAGCAGCGCGTCAGGGCTCCGGTATCAGCCCCAGCATTTT.

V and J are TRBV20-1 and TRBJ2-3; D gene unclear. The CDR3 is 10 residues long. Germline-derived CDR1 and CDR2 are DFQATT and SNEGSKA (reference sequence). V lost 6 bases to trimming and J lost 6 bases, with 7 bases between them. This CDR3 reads CSAWADTQYF. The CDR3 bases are TGCAGTGCCTGGGCGGATACGCAGTATTTT.

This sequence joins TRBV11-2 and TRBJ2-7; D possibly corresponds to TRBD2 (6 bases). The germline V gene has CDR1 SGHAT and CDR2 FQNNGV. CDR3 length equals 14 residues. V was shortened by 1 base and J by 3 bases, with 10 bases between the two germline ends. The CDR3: CASSLAFGGYEQYF. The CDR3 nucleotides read TGTGCCAGCAGCTTAGCATTCGGGGGCTACGAGCAGTACTTC. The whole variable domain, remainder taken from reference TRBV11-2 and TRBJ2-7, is EAGVAQSPRYKIIEKRQSVAFWCNPISGHATLYWYQQILGQGPKLLIQFQNNGVVDDSQLPKDRFSAERLKGVDSTLKIQPAKLEDSAVYLCASSLAFGGYEQYFGPGTRLTVT.

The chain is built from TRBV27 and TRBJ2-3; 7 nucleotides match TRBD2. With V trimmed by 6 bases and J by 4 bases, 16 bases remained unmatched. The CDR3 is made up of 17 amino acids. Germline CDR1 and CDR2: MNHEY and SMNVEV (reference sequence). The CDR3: CASSPAFGGRVADTQYF. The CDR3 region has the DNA TGTGCCAGCAGCCCAGCCTTTGGTGGGAGGGTGGCAGATACGCAGTATTTT.

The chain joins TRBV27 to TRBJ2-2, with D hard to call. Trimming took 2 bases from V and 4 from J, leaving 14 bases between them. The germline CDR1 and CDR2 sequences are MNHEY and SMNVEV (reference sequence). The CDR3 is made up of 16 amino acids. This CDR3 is CASSLSPGRSTGELFF. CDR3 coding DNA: TGTGCCAGCAGTTTAAGTCCGGGCCGGTCCACCGGGGAGCTGTTTTTT.

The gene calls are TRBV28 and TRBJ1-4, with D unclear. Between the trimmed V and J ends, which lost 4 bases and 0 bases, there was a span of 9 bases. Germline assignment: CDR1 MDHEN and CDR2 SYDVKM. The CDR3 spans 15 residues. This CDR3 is CASSWGQSTNEKLFF. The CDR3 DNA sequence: TGTGCCAGCAGTTGGGGTCAGTCAACTAATGAAAAACTGTTTTTT.

This CDR3 reads CASSLGFGSNQPQHF. The CDR3 DNA follows: TGTGCCAGCAGCTTGGGTTTCGGTAGCAATCAGCCCCAGCATTTT. The V call is TRBV5-4, the J call TRBJ1-5; unclear D gene. CDR1 SGHNT and CDR2 YYREEE come from the germline V gene (reference sequence). Trimming left V 0 bases short and J 0 bases short, with 7 bases between. CDR3 size: 15 residues.

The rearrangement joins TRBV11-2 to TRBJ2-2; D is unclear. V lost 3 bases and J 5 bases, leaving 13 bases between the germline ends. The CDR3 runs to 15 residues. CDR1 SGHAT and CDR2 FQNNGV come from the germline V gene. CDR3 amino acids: CASSFTLSETGELFF. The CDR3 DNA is TGTGCCAGCAGCTTCACCCTTTCTGAGACCGGGGAGCTGTTTTTT.

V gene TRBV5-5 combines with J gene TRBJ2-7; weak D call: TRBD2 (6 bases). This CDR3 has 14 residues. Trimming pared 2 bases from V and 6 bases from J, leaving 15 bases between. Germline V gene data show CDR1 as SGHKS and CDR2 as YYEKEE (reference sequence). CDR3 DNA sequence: TGTGCCAGCAGCTTCGGGGGTATCGTATCCGAGCAGTACTTC. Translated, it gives CASSFGGIVSEQYF.

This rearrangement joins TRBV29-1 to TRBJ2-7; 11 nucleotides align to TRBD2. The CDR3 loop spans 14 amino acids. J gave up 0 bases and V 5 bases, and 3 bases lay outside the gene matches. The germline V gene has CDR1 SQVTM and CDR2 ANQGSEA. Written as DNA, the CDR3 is TGCAGCGTTTCGACTAGCGGGGACTCCTACGAGCAGTACTTC. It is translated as CSVSTSGDSYEQYF.